This T cell receptor beta chain was observed in a study of T cell clonotyping in hematopoietic cell transplantation. Regarding the study as a whole: At the given depth, recipient repertoires were over 97% de novo clonotypes.

Time point specified: recipient sample about 28 days before transplant, after cytoreduction. Germline CDR1 is MDHEN and CDR2 is SYDVKM. The length of the CDR3 is 14 residues. V was pared by 2 bases and J by 3 bases, with 11 bases between. A note on this clone: The antigen is not known.

Clones were read by immunoSEQ multiplex PCR, and TCRdb kept only the in-frame ones, dropping some. The table includes some 49,000 clones, 65% to 90% detected once. This TCR was recovered from a man aged 55-75 years with biphenotypic leukemia. Some clones in this sample may be carry-over from other donors' samples. The sample consisted of peripheral blood mononuclear cells, taken before stem cell transplant. The chain combines TRBV28 with TRBJ2-7, with D possibly TRBD2 on 6 matching bases. This CDR3 reads CASSLSGHYYEQYF. The CDR3 DNA is TGTGCCAGCAGTTTAAGCGGGCATTACTACGAGCAGTACTTC.